This T cell receptor (beta chain) was sequenced during a study of regulatory T cells in long-lasting Graves disease. CDR3-region Arm-PCR and iRepertoire HTBI primers produced the TCR beta libraries. TCRdb re-analysed the multiplex PCR reads in MiXCR, keeping a single row per CDR3 protein. The sample shows about 470,000 distinct CDR3 sequences, around 20% of them seen only once. Trimming at V came to 2 bases and at J to 7 bases, leaving 8 bases not matched to a gene. CDR3 size: 16 residues. Germline V gene lookup returns CDR1 SGHTA and CDR2 FQGTGA. The time point denotes: persistent/refractory GD, antithyroid drugs over 5 years with positive TRAb. With RNA extracted from PBMCs as input, the TCR library was made. In this cohort, patients came from an endocrinology department located in Xi'an, China. Whole-study results and caveats: Examination was confined to peripheral blood, excluding thyroid tissue. Preferential use of TRBV28, TRBJ1-2 and TRBJ2-5 was seen in persistent disease.

In the case of this clonotype: Its antigen remains unidentified.

The clonotype was recovered from a female donor with Graves disease. The sample here was peripheral blood mononuclear cells (PBMCs), taken when the disease was refractory, from a patient treated with antithyroid drugs. This chain joins TRBV7-3 and TRBJ2-1, with TRBD2 identical over 10 bases. CDR3 region: CASSLFSSGRLNEQFF. The DNA for the CDR3 is TGTGCCAGCAGCTTATTCTCTAGCGGGAGATTGAATGAGCAGTTCTTC.